Listed here are 8 T cell receptor beta chains from one sample, sequenced in a study of preoperative IRX-2 immunotherapy in early breast cancer. Noted treatment: preoperative locoregional IRX-2 cytokine immunotherapy. The repertoire was sequenced with immunoSEQ multiplex PCR; TCRdb's copy has only in-frame clones and lacks some. The data hold roughly 29,000 clones, with around 91% observed a single time. The specimen was collected from a patient treated with IRX-2 immunotherapy. These receptors were obtained from a human donor with breast cancer.

The chain joins TRBV7-9 to TRBJ2-2; D is unresolved. Per germline, CDR1 SEHNR and CDR2 FQNEAQ (reference sequence). The CDR3 extends over 13 amino acids. V was shortened by 1 base and J by 6 bases, with 6 bases between the two germline ends. The CDR3, as DNA: TGTGCCAGCAGCTTAGACGGAGCCGGGGAGCTGTTTTTT. It encodes CASSLDGAGELFF.

The sample holds one count of this clone. The junction does not match germline at one end; this may be a read error. The rearrangement uses TRBV28 and TRBJ2-7; TRBD2 might be the D (6 bases). This CDR3 spans 14 amino acids. CDR1 MDHEN and CDR2 SYDVKM come from the germline V gene. The CDR3 DNA is TGTGCCAGCAGTTTAGGGGGGAGCTCCTACGTGCAGTACTTC. The encoded protein is CASSLGGSSYVQYF.

The V call is TRBV9, the J call TRBJ2-5, with 16 bases identical to TRBD2. This CDR3 has 18 amino acids. Germline CDR1 is SGDLS and CDR2 is YYNGEE. V lost 3 bases and J lost 5; bases outside the gene matches: 10. The CDR3 DNA is TGTGCCAGCAGCGCCCAAAAGGGACTAGCGGGGGGGAGTGAGACCCAGTACTTC. This gives the protein CASSAQKGLAGGSETQYF.

The CDR3 here is CASSWGGAGTEAFF. The CDR3 nucleotides are TGCGCCAGCAGCTGGGGGGGGGCTGGGACTGAAGCTTTCTTT. The chain employs TRBV5-1 and TRBJ1-1; perhaps TRBD1 as D (6 bases). The germline V gene encodes CDR1 SGHRS and CDR2 YFSETQ. Deletions cut 3 bases from V and 5 bases from J, with 14 bases between. This CDR3 comprises 14 residues.

V usage is TRBV7-9 and J usage is TRBJ2-7; 13 nucleotides agree with TRBD2. The CDR3 is 16 residues long. The V and J ends lost 7 bases and 1 base, in that order; junction bases with no gene match: 7. Germline CDR1 SEHNR, CDR2 FQNEAQ (reference sequence). In DNA, the CDR3 is TGTGCCAGCATCCCACCGGGACTAGCGGGATCCTACGAGCAGTACTTC. This gives the protein CASIPPGLAGSYEQYF. Drawing the rest from reference TRBV7-9 and TRBJ2-7, the complete variable domain is DTGVSQNPRHKITKRGQNVTFRCDPISEHNRLYWYRQTLGQGPEFLTYFQNEAQLEKSRLLSDRFSAERPKGSFSTLEIQRTEQGDSAMYLCASIPPGLAGSYEQYFGPGTRLTVT.

This clone was counted a single time. The chain joins TRBV28 to TRBJ1-2; 8 bases are a match to TRBD1. Trimming at V came to 9 bases and at J to 5 bases, leaving 11 bases not matched to a gene. The V gene's germline CDR1 is MDHEN and CDR2 SYDVKM. This CDR3 is built from 14 residues. DNA of the CDR3: TGTGCCAGTAAGGTGTCAGGGGGCTGGTATGGCTACACCTTC. It yields the protein CASKVSGGWYGYTF.

The V gene is TRBV7-9, the J gene TRBJ2-6, with unresolved D. This CDR3 contains 15 residues. Germline V lookup: CDR1 SEHNR, CDR2 FQNEAQ (reference sequence). The V gene lost 1 base and the J gene lost 2 bases, with 6 bases spanning the gap. The CDR3 loop is CASSLVGAGANVLTF. CDR3 DNA: TGTGCCAGCAGCTTAGTGGGTGCTGGGGCCAACGTCCTGACTTTC.

The chain combines TRBV15 with TRBJ2-1, with 7 bases lining up with TRBD2. The germline CDR1 and CDR2 sequences are LNHNV and YYDKDF (reference sequence). After removal of 1 base from V and 7 bases from J, the junction contained 4 bases not matched to a gene. The CDR3 length is 14 residues. Written as DNA, the CDR3 is TGTGCCACCAGCAGAGCGTTCGGGGGGAATGAGCAGTTCTTC. Residues: CATSRAFGGNEQFF.